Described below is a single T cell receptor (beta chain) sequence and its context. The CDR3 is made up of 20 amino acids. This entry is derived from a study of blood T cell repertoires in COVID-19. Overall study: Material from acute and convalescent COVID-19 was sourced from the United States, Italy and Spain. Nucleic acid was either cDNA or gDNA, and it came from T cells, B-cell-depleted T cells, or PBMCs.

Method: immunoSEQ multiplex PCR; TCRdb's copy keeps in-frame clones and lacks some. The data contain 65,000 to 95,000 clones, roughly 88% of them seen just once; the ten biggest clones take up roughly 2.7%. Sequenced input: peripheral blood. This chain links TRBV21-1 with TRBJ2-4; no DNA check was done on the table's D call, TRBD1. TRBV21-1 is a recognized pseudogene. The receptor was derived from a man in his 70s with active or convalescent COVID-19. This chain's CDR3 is CASSKRVWTGSWEAKNIQYF. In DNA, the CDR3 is TGTGCCAGCAGCAAAAGAGTGTGGACAGGCTCGTGGGAAGCCAAAAACATTCAGTACTTC.